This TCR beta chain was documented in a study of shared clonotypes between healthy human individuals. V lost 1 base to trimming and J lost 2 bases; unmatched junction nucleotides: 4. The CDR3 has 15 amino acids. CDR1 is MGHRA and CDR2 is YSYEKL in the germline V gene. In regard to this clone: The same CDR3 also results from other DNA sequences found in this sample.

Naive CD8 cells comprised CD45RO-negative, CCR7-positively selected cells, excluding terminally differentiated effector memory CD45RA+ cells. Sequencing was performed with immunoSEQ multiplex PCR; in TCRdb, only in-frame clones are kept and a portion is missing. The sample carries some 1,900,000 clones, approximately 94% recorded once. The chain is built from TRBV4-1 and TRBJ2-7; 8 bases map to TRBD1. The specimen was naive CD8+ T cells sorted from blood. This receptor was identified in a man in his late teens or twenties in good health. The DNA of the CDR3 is TGCGCCAGCAGCCAAGCCCGACAGGGGACCTACGAGCAGTACTTC. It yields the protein CASSQARQGTYEQYF.